These 5 T cell receptor beta chains originate from one sample sequenced in a study of cytomegalovirus exposure and HLA in healthy donors. This table comes from immunoSEQ multiplex PCR, and its TCRdb copy is limited to in-frame clones, with some not included. The sample includes 100,000 to 150,000 clones, more than 70% of them seen just once. Source material: PBMCs. The receptors were gathered from a man under 40 in good health and CMV-seronegative.

The gene calls are TRBV9 and TRBJ2-1; 10 bases line up with TRBD2. This CDR3 spans 15 amino acids. With 0 bases clipped from V and 8 bases from J, the junction kept 5 bases outside the gene matches. Germline CDR1 SGDLS, CDR2 YYNGEE. The CDR3 is CASSVASGRSDEQFF. CDR3 nucleotides: TGTGCCAGCAGCGTAGCTAGCGGGAGAAGTGATGAGCAGTTCTTC. The full variable domain, rest sourced from reference TRBV9 and TRBJ2-1, is DSGVTQTPKHLITATGQRVTLRCSPRSGDLSVYWYQQSLDQGLQFLIQYYNGEERAKGNILERFSAQQFPDLHSELNLSSLELGDSALYFCASSVASGRSDEQFFGPGTRLTVL.

This clone showed up just once. V usage is TRBV7-2 and J usage is TRBJ1-5; TRBD1 aligns across 7 bases. The CDR3 length is 15 residues. Losses at the gene ends were 1 base for V and 6 bases for J; bases not matched to a gene: 6. Germline assignment: CDR1 SGHTA and CDR2 FQGNSA. The CDR3 here is CASSLVGTALQPQHF. CDR3 coding DNA: TGTGCCAGCAGCTTAGTTGGGACAGCCCTTCAGCCCCAGCATTTT.

The V call is TRBV30, the J call TRBJ1-4; the match to TRBD1 covers 8 bases. The CDR3 contains 16 residues. Germline lookup yields CDR1 GTSNPN and CDR2 SVGIG (reference sequence). With V trimmed by 3 bases and J by 1 base, 7 bases remained unmatched. The CDR3 DNA reads TGTGCCTGGAGGCCGGGACAGGTTGGAACTAATGAAAAACTGTTTTTT. Encoded protein: CAWRPGQVGTNEKLFF.

Written as DNA, the CDR3 is TGTGCCAGCAGTCGCGGGACGGACGGAGAAGCTTTCTTT. Its protein is CASSRGTDGEAFF. The chain is built from TRBV2 and TRBJ1-1, with D perhaps matching TRBD1 (5 bases). The germline CDR1 and CDR2 sequences are SNHLY and FYNNEI. The CDR3 runs to 13 residues. V lost 5 bases and J 8 bases, leaving 15 bases between the germline ends.

V usage is TRBV11-2 and J usage is TRBJ2-1, with 9 bases fitting TRBD2. Per germline, CDR1 SGHAT and CDR2 FQNNGV. CDR3 length: 14 amino acids. Trimming removed 3 bases from V and 3 bases from J; junction bases left unmatched: 0. The DNA of the CDR3 is TGTGCCAGCAGCTTTAGCGGGAGCTACAATGAGCAGTTCTTC. It codes for CASSFSGSYNEQFF. The variable domain in full, completed from reference TRBV11-2 and TRBJ2-1, reads EAGVAQSPRYKIIEKRQSVAFWCNPISGHATLYWYQQILGQGPKLLIQFQNNGVVDDSQLPKDRFSAERLKGVDSTLKIQPAKLEDSAVYLCASSFSGSYNEQFFGPGTRLTVL.